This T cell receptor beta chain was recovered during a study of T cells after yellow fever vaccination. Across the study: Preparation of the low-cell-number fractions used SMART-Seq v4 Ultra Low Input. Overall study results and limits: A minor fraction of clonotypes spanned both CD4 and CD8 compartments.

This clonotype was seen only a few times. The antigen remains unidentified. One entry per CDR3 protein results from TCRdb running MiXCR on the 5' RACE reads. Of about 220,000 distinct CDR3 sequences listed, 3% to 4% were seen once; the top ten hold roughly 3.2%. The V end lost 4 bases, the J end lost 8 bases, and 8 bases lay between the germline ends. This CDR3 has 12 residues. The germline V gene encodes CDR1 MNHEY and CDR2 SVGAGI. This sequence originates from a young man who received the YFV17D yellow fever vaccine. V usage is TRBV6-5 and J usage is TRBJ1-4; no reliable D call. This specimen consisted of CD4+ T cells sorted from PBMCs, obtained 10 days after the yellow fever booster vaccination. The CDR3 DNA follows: TGTGCCAGCAGTTCGGGCGGCGAAAAACTGTTTTTT. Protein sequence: CASSSGGEKLFF.